The present T cell receptor (beta chain) was sequenced within a study of blood T cell repertoires in COVID-19. Study-wide context: COVID-19 samples, acute and convalescent, were from the United States, Italy and Spain.

Sequenced by immunoSEQ multiplex PCR; TCRdb stores in-frame clones only, minus some. The table shows a few hundred thousand clones, with about four fifths occurring only once. The germline V gene encodes CDR1 ENHRY and CDR2 SYGVKD. The CDR3 loop spans 16 amino acids. The V and J ends lost 1 base and 3 bases, in that order; junction bases with no gene match: 6. The rearrangement joins TRBV10-3 to TRBJ1-1; 9 bases are a match to TRBD1. Sequencing was carried out using peripheral blood. The source of this sequence is a woman aged 18-29 years with acute or convalescent COVID-19. The CDR3 DNA sequence: TGTGCCATCAGTGAGTTGGGACAGGGTGGTCACACTGAAGCTTTCTTT. Protein product: CAISELGQGGHTEAFF.